This T cell receptor (beta chain) was obtained from a study of T-cell memory formation after mild COVID-19. Study details: Clustering of TCRs was largely donor specific.

cDNA libraries for TCR alpha and TCR beta, carrying sample barcodes and UMIs, came from 5'RACE with constant-segment primers. TCRdb passed the 5' RACE reads through MiXCR, listing each CDR3 protein once. The sample yields tens of thousands of distinct CDR3 sequences, 15% to 20% seen once. This clonotype has ten or more counts. The TCR was taken from an adult woman who had mild COVID-19 (a few samples of this study predate the infection). Cell type and time point are not known. Sequences were obtained from PBMCs or a T cell subset sorted from them (not recorded which).

CDR3 coding DNA: TGCAGTGCTAGCAACAGGAGAGATACGCAGTATTTT. Its translation: CSASNRRDTQYF. The chain uses TRBV20-1 and TRBJ2-3, with a possible D match to TRBD1 (5 bases). The ends were cut back, 3 bases at V and 5 bases at J, with 9 bases in the middle. This CDR3 is 12 amino acids long. Germline V CDR1 and CDR2: DFQATT, SNEGSKA (reference sequence).